What follows are 5 T cell receptor beta chains derived from one specimen sequenced in a study of T cell repertoires in cytomegalovirus infection (dated 2019 in TCRdb). Reads for this sample came from an Illumina HiSeq 1500. The public reads were quality trimmed at Q25 with fastp and then assembled into clones with MiXCR by TCRdb, keeping productive beta chains. Identical CDR3 proteins give one entry, which carries the most common genes and DNA. This sample gives 60,000 to 75,000 distinct CDR3 sequences in total; 4% of them show up just once. In total, the top ten clones hold approximately 20% of the sample. The sample taken for sequencing was PBMCs. Source of these receptors: a human donor in good health (CMV status not recorded). Some clones in this sample may be carry-over from other donors' samples.

In its sample, this clonotype was seen many times. The chain recombines TRBV7-3 with TRBJ2-2; D gene ambiguous. V was clipped by 5 bases and J by 7 bases, with 11 bases between them. Germline CDR1 SGHTA, CDR2 FQGTGA. This CDR3 is built from 13 residues. This CDR3 reads CASSALAGGELFF. The DNA of the CDR3 is TGTGCCAGCAGCGCCTTGGCCGGCGGGGAGCTGTTTTTT.

This clonotype has ten or more counts. CDR3 region: CATSFSSRAETQYF. In DNA form, the CDR3 reads TGTGCCACCAGTTTCTCGTCTAGAGCAGAGACCCAGTACTTC. J is TRBJ2-5 and V is TRBV15, with no clear D. Trimming stripped 6 bases from V and 4 bases from J, with 15 bases between. The CDR3 extends over 14 amino acids. Looked up from germline, CDR1 is LNHNV and CDR2 is YYDKDF (reference sequence). The variable domain in full, with the rest retrieved from reference TRBV15 and TRBJ2-5, is DAMVIQNPRYQVTQFGKPVTLSCSQTLNHNVMYWYQQKSSQAPKLLFHYYDKDFNNEADTPDNFQSRRPNTSFCFLDIRSPGLGDTAMYLCATSFSSRAETQYFGPGTRLLVL.

This clonotype is labeled as medium-sized (0.01 to 0.1%). The chain employs TRBV7-2 and TRBJ1-5; D uncertain. The V gene's germline CDR1 is SGHTA and CDR2 FQGNSA. Between the trimmed V and J ends, which lost 1 base and 4 bases, there was a span of 8 bases. This CDR3 contains 14 residues. CDR3 region: CASSLDGWNQPQHF. The CDR3 DNA sequence: TGTGCCAGCAGCTTAGACGGATGGAATCAGCCCCAGCATTTT.

This clonotype was detected ten times or more. J is TRBJ2-1 and V is TRBV7-4, with no clear D. The germline CDR1 and CDR2 sequences are SGHVT and SQSDAQ. V gave up 5 bases and J gave up 6 bases, with 11 bases separating them. This CDR3 comprises 13 residues. The CDR3 DNA is TGTGCCAGCAGCATCCTTGGGCCCAATGAGCAGTTCTTC. This gives the protein CASSILGPNEQFF.

This clonotype was picked up many times. The chain couples TRBV11-3 to TRBJ2-5, with 12 positions matching TRBD1. The CDR3 is 15 residues long. Germline CDR1 is SGHNT and CDR2 is YENEEA. V shed 3 bases and J 4 bases; nucleotides not matched to a gene: 3. The CDR3 DNA reads TGTGCCAGCAGCTTGGGGACAGGGGGCGGAGAGACCCAGTACTTC. This sequence encodes CASSLGTGGGETQYF.